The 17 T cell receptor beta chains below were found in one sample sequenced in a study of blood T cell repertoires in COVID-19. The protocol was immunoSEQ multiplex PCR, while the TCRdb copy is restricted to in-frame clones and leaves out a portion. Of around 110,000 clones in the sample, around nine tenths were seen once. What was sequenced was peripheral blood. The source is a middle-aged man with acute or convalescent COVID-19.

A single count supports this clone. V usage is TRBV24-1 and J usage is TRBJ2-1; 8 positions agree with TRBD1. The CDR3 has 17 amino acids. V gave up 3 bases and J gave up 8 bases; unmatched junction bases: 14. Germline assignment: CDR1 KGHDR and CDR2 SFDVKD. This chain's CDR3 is CATSDPTPGQGGDEQFF. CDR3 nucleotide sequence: TGTGCCACCAGTGATCCGACCCCCGGACAGGGTGGAGATGAGCAGTTCTTC.

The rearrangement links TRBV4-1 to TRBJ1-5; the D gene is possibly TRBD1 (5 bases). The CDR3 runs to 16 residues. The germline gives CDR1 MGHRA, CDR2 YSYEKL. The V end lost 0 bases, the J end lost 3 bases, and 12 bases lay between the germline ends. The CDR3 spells CASSQDISRDNQPQHF. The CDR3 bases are TGCGCCAGCAGCCAAGACATTAGCAGGGACAATCAGCCCCAGCATTTT.

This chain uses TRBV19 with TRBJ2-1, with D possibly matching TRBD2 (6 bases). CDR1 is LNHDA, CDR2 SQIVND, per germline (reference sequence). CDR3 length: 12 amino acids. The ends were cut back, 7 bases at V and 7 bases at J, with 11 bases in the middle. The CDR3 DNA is TGTGCCAGTAATGGGGGGTTTAATGAGCAGTTCTTC. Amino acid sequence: CASNGGFNEQFF.

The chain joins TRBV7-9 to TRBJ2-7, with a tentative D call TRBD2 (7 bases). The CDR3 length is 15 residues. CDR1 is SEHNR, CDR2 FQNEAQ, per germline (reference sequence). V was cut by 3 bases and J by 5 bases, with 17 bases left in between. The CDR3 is CASSFGGPYGDEQYF. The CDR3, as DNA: TGTGCCAGCAGCTTCGGGGGGCCTTATGGGGACGAGCAGTACTTC.

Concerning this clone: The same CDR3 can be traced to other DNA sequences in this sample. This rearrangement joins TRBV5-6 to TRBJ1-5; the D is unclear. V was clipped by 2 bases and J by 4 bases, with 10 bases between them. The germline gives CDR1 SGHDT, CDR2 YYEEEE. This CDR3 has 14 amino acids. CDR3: CASSFGRSNQPQHF. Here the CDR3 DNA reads TGTGCCAGCAGCTTCGGCAGGTCGAATCAGCCCCAGCATTTT.

The CDR3 DNA reads TGTGCCAGCAGCCAGAACTACGAGCAGTACTTC. Amino acid sequence: CASSQNYEQYF. This chain links TRBV5-5 with TRBJ2-7; D gene ambiguous. The V end was cut by 4 bases, the J end by 3 bases, with 5 bases between. Germline CDR1 and CDR2: SGHKS and YYEKEE (reference sequence). This CDR3 has 11 amino acids.

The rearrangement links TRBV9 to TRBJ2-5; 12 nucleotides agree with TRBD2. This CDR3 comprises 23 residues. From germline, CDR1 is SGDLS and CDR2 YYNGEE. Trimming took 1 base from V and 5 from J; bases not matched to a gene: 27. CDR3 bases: TGTGCCAGCAGCGTATCCCCGTCGGGGACCCGCCGGCCTAGCGGGAGGGCCCAGGAGACCCAGTACTTC. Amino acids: CASSVSPSGTRRPSGRAQETQYF.

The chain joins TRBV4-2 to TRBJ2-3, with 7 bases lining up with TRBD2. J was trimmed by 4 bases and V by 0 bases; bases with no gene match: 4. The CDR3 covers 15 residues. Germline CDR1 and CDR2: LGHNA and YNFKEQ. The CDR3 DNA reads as TGTGCCAGCAGCCAAGACGGGAGGTCCCCAGATACGCAGTATTTT. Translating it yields CASSQDGRSPDTQYF.

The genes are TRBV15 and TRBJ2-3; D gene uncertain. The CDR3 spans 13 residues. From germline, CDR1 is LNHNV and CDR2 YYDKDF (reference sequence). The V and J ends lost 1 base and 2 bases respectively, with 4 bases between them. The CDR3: CATSRGVTDTQYF. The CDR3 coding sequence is TGTGCCACCAGCAGAGGCGTCACAGATACGCAGTATTTT.

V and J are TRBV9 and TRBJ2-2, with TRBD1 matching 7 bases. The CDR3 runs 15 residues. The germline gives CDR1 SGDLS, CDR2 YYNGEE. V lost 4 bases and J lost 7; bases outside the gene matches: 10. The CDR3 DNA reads TGTGCCAGCAGCTTTGGGACAGATTATAACGGGGAGCTGTTTTTT. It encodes CASSFGTDYNGELFF.

CDR3 nucleotide sequence: TGTGCCAGCAGTTTAAAGGGACTAATGAACACTGAAGCTTTCTTT. Translating it yields CASSLKGLMNTEAFF. This chain links TRBV28 with TRBJ1-1; possibly TRBD1 for D (5 bases). Trimming stripped 2 bases from V and 0 bases from J, with 10 bases between. Germline CDR1 and CDR2: MDHEN and SYDVKM. CDR3 length: 15 residues.

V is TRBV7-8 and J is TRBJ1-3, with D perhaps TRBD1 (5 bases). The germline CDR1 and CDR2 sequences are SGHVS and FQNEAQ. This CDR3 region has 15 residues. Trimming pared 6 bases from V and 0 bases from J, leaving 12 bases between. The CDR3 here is CASSSDGHSGNTIYF. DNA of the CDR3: TGTGCCAGCAGTTCGGACGGACACTCTGGAAACACCATATATTTT.

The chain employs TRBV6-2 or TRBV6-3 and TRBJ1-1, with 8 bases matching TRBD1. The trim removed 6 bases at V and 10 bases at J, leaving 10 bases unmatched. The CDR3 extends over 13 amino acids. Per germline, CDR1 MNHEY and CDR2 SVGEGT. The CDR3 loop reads CASSPGTGFGAFF. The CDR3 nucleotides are TGTGCCAGCAGCCCCGGGACAGGTTTCGGAGCTTTCTTT.

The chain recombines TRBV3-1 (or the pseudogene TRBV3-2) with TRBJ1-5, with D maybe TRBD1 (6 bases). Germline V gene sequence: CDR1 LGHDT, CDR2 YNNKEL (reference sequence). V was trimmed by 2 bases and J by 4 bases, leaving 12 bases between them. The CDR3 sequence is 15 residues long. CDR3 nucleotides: TGTGCCAGCAGCCAAAAGGCAGGGGCTAATCAGCCCCAGCATTTT. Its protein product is CASSQKAGANQPQHF.

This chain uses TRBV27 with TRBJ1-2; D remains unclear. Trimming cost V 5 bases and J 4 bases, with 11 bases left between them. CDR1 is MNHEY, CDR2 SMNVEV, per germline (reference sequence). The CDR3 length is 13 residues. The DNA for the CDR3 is TGTGCCAGCAGTCCAACAGCTGGCTATGGCTACACCTTC. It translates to CASSPTAGYGYTF.

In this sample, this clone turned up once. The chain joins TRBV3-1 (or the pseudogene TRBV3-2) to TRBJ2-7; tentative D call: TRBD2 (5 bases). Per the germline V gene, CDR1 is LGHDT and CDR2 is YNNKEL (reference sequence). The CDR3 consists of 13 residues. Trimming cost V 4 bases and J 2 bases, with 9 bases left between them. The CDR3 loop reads CASSLGLTYEQYF. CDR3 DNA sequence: TGTGCCAGCAGCCTTGGACTCACCTACGAGCAGTACTTC.

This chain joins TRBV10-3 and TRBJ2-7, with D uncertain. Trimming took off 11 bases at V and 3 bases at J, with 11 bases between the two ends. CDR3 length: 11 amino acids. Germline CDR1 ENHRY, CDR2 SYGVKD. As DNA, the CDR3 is TGTGCCTCAACGGGTGGCTACGAGCAGTACTTC. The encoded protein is CASTGGYEQYF.